This T cell receptor (beta chain) was observed in a study of blood T cell repertoires in COVID-19. The overall study: Italy, Spain and the United States were the sources of the convalescent and acute COVID-19 samples. PBMCs, B-cell-depleted T cells, or T cells provided the cDNA or gDNA that made up the material.

In the original analysis: How many nucleated cells were present was estimated from reference gene primer amplification. Assay used: immunoSEQ multiplex PCR; TCRdb lists only in-frame clones, some missing. V and J calls plus clone size are reproduced from that table; the DNA served to infer D and trimming. Of almost 200,000 clones listed, around 85% are singletons. The CDR3 contains 11 residues. Trimming removed 3 bases from V and 11 bases from J, with 13 bases in between. Germline V gene data show CDR1 as SQVTM and CDR2 as ANQGSEA. The source is a woman in her 70s with acute or convalescent COVID-19. This sequence joins TRBV29-1 and TRBJ1-1; D possibly corresponds to TRBD1 (5 bases). Material for sequencing was peripheral blood. CDR3 sequence (DNA): TGCAGCGTTGAGGGGGGTGGGAAGGCTTTCTTT. Translating it yields CSVEGGGKAFF. Variable domain in full (rest from reference TRBV29-1 and TRBJ1-1): SAVISQKPSRDICQRGTSLTIQCQVDSQVTMMFWYRQQPGQSLTLIATANQGSEATYESGFVIDKFPISRPNLTFSTLTVSNMSPEDSSIYLCSVEGGGKAFFGQGTRLTVV.